The clone carrying this T cell receptor beta chain was seen once. Antigen: not known. These data come from a study of CD8 T cells in ankylosing spondylitis. General study findings and limits: Earlier studies detected some motif variants in reactive arthritis synovial fluid and blood. According to the report, clones linked to the disease were significantly enriched in matched synovial fluid samples taken from ankylosing spondylitis patients. Characteristic of ankylosing spondylitis blood, it appeared, was a TCR beta motif comprising eight highly homologous variants.

V was pared by 1 base and J by 8 bases, with 15 bases of the junction left unmatched. Germline loops: CDR1 GTSNPN, CDR2 SVGIG (reference sequence). The CDR3 extends over 18 amino acids. Using quantitative 5'-RACE with molecular barcodes, the authors made TCR beta libraries. MiXCR was run by TCRdb on the 5' RACE reads, yielding one entry per CDR3 protein. The sample yields roughly 220,000 distinct CDR3 sequences, approximately 20% seen once. The sequenced sample was blood, either unsorted or a sorted T cell fraction (not recorded which). The clonotype was recovered from a male donor with ankylosing spondylitis. The V call is TRBV30, the J call TRBJ2-1; 12 bases line up with TRBD2. CDR3 amino acids: CAWSALAGGPLFFDEQFF. CDR3 coding DNA: TGTGCCTGGAGTGCCCTAGCGGGAGGGCCGTTGTTCTTCGATGAGCAGTTCTTC. The whole variable domain, remainder taken from reference TRBV30 and TRBJ2-1, is SQTIHQWPATLVQPVGSPLSLECTVEGTSNPNLYWYRQAAGRGLQLLFYSVGIGQISSEVPQNLSASRPQDRQFILSSKKLLLSDSGFYLCAWSALAGGPLFFDEQFFGPGTRLTVL.